These T cell receptor beta chains were read from a single sample in a study of CD8 T cells in Susac syndrome. Each CDR3 protein gets one entry after TCRdb re-called the immunoSEQ multiplex PCR reads with MiXCR. The sample includes tens of thousands of distinct CDR3 sequences, nearly 96% seen only once; the top ten take approximately 0.11%. The sequenced sample was CD4+ T cells from PBMCs. Receptors were obtained from a human donor with multiple sclerosis. The CDR3 runs from the conserved cysteine through the conserved F or W. The order of the fields is J gene, clone size, V gene, D gene, CDR3 protein, CDR3 DNA. D genes are given only for firm matches. Not every row has a clone size; where given, it reads once, few, many or a size class.

>TRBJ2-5|-|TRBV29-1|TRBD2
CSVESMGGDQETQYF
TGCAGCGTTGAATCGATGGGAGGGGACCAAGAGACCCAGTACTTC
>TRBJ2-7|-|TRBV6-1|TRBD1
CASSSGLGTGVYEQYF
TGTGCCAGCAGCTCCGGTCTTGGGACAGGGGTCTACGAGCAGTACTTC
>TRBJ1-2|-|TRBV29-1|-
CSVGGHKERYGYTF
TGCAGCGTAGGAGGACACAAGGAACGGTATGGCTACACCTTC
>TRBJ2-7|-|TRBV7-9|-
CASSPGPTYEQYF
TGTGCCAGCAGTCCCGGGCCTACCTACGAGCAGTACTTC
>TRBJ2-5|-|TRBV11-1|TRBD2
CASSYSGAATQYF
TGTGCCAGCAGCTATAGCGGGGCAGCAACCCAGTACTTC
>TRBJ1-2|-|TRBV29-1|TRBD1
CSVVGTDGYTF
TGCAGCGTTGTGGGGACAGATGGCTACACCTTC
>TRBJ1-3|-|TRBV12-3/TRBV12-4|-
CANSLGAGNTIYF
TGTGCCAACTCCCTCGGGGCTGGAAACACCATATATTTT
>TRBJ2-7|-|TRBV5-1|-
CASSLALGPQTYEQYF
TGCGCCAGCAGCTTGGCCTTAGGGCCGCAAACCTACGAGCAGTACTTC
>TRBJ1-1|-|TRBV19|-
CASTSQPKMNTEAFF
TGTGCCAGTACCTCCCAGCCGAAAATGAACACTGAAGCTTTCTTT
>TRBJ2-5|-|TRBV18|TRBD2
CASSPPGGRKTQYF
TGTGCCAGCTCACCACCGGGAGGGCGCAAGACCCAGTACTTC
>TRBJ2-7|-|TRBV10-3|-
CAISDHGGRPTYEQYF
TGTGCCATCAGTGATCATGGGGGGCGGCCCACCTACGAGCAGTACTTC
>TRBJ1-4|-|TRBV6-1|TRBD1
CASINRGGEKLFF
TGTGCCAGCATAAACAGGGGCGGTGAAAAACTGTTTTTT
>TRBJ2-1|-|TRBV30|-
CAWGVGVEQFF
TGTGCCTGGGGGGTCGGCGTCGAGCAGTTCTTC
>TRBJ1-2|-|TRBV12-3/TRBV12-4|-
CASSTGNYGYTF
TGTGCCAGCAGCACAGGGAACTATGGCTACACCTTC
>TRBJ1-4|-|TRBV27|-
CASSPGPGKGEKLFF
TGTGCCAGCAGTCCTGGTCCGGGGAAGGGTGAAAAACTGTTTTTT
>TRBJ2-1|-|TRBV7-8|-
CASRTLTNNEQFF
TGTGCCAGCAGGACGTTGACTAACAATGAGCAGTTCTTC
>TRBJ2-1|-|TRBV7-2|-
CASSLDASGAGYNEQFF
TGTGCCAGCAGCTTAGATGCGTCAGGGGCGGGGTACAATGAGCAGTTCTTC
>TRBJ1-1|-|TRBV7-2|-
CASSLGVGMNTEAFF
TGTGCCAGCAGCTTAGGGGTAGGGATGAACACTGAAGCTTTCTTT
>TRBJ2-3|-|TRBV6-5|-
CASSYRRGSTDTQYF
TGTGCCAGCAGTTACCGCAGGGGAAGCACAGATACGCAGTATTTT
>TRBJ2-2|-|TRBV12-3/TRBV12-4|TRBD1
CASRTGGSTGELFF
TGTGCCAGCAGAACAGGGGGCAGCACCGGGGAGCTGTTTTTT
>TRBJ1-6|once|TRBV30|-
CAWSQITGALSSPLHF
TGTGCCTGGAGTCAAATAACGGGGGCTTTGAGTTCACCCCTCCACTTT
>TRBJ1-5|-|TRBV7-9|TRBD1
CASSLGQGHQPQHF
TGTGCCAGCAGCCTGGGACAGGGGCATCAGCCCCAGCATTTT
>TRBJ2-7|-|TRBV9|-
CASSASGESSYEQYF
TGTGCCAGCAGCGCTTCAGGGGAGAGCTCCTACGAGCAGTACTTC
>TRBJ2-2|-|TRBV30|-
CAWSVRVLTTNTGELFF
TGTGCCTGGAGTGTACGAGTCCTTACGACGAACACCGGGGAGCTGTTTTTT
>TRBJ2-7|-|TRBV28|TRBD1
CASSPGQGRHEQYF
TGTGCCAGCAGTCCAGGACAGGGGAGACACGAGCAGTACTTC
>TRBJ1-5|few|TRBV28|-
CASQYSNQPQHF
TGTGCCAGCCAATATAGCAATCAGCCCCAGCATTTT
>TRBJ2-5|-|TRBV29-1|-
CSPLRARTQYF
TGCAGCCCCCTGAGGGCTAGGACCCAGTACTTC
>TRBJ1-6|-|TRBV27|-
CASSLGNQRSPLHF
TGTGCCAGCAGTTTAGGTAACCAAAGGTCACCCCTCCACTTT
>TRBJ2-5|-|TRBV28|TRBD2
CASSDLLAGKETQYF
TGTGCCAGCAGCGACCTACTAGCGGGGAAAGAGACCCAGTACTTC
>TRBJ1-6|-|TRBV27|-
CASCRDSDGSPLHF
TGTGCCAGCTGTCGGGATTCCGATGGTTCACCCCTCCACTTT
>TRBJ2-1|-|TRBV5-4|TRBD2
CASSAGELAGYNEQFF
TGTGCCAGCAGCGCGGGCGAACTAGCGGGTTACAATGAGCAGTTCTTC
>TRBJ1-6|-|TRBV27|-
CASSLQEKNSPLHF
TGTGCCAGCAGTTTACAGGAAAAGAATTCACCCCTCCACTTT
>TRBJ1-5|-|TRBV30|TRBD1
CAWSPWAGGTISNQPQHF
TGTGCCTGGAGCCCCTGGGCAGGGGGGACGATTAGCAATCAGCCCCAGCATTTT
>TRBJ2-3|-|TRBV11-3|TRBD2
CASSPQRGGVTQYF
TGTGCCAGCAGCCCCCAGCGGGGGGGAGTTACGCAGTATTTT
>TRBJ1-3|once|TRBV12-3/TRBV12-4|-
CASSLGRVSGNTIYF
TGTGCCAGCAGTTTAGGCCGGGTCTCTGGAAACACCATATATTTT
>TRBJ2-5|once|TRBV6-5|-
CASSYSPLGETQYF
TGTGCCAGCAGTTACTCCCCCCTAGGGGAGACCCAGTACTTC
>TRBJ1-2|-|TRBV6-6|-
CASSSGRYGYTF
TGTGCCAGCAGCTCAGGGCGATATGGCTACACCTTC
>TRBJ1-1|-|TRBV7-9|-
CASSLRAGENTEAFF
TGTGCCAGCAGCTTAAGGGCAGGGGAAAACACTGAAGCTTTCTTT
>TRBJ1-2|-|TRBV5-1|TRBD1
CASSWTSGTVYGYTF
TGCGCCAGCAGCTGGACCTCCGGGACAGTCTATGGCTACACCTTC